The rows below give T cell receptor beta chains drawn from one sample of a study of blood T cell repertoires in COVID-19. Generated by immunoSEQ multiplex PCR, the TCRdb table keeps only in-frame clones and is missing some. The table records under 55,000 clones, 85% to 90% of them present only once. Sequenced sample: peripheral blood. The receptors derive from a man between 35 and 55 years old with active COVID-19. Each CDR3 is given with its conserved first and last residue.

CDR3 length: 15
J gene: TRBJ2-3
V gene: TRBV4-1
CDR3 protein: CASSRGQTDTDTQYF

CDR3 length: 16
J gene: TRBJ2-7
V gene: TRBV7-9
CDR3 protein: CASSLPWDRGSYEQYF

CDR3 length: 19
J gene: TRBJ2-3
V gene: TRBV5-1
CDR3 protein: CASSLTPSGTGGAADTQYF

CDR3 length: 15
J gene: TRBJ2-7
V gene: TRBV4-1
CDR3 protein: CASSQEWTGSYEQYF

CDR3 length: 14
J gene: TRBJ2-1
V gene: TRBV20-1
CDR3 protein: CSASLLAGYNEQFF

CDR3 length: 13
J gene: TRBJ1-6
V gene: TRBV15
CDR3 protein: CATRLGVNSPLHF

CDR3 length: 19
J gene: TRBJ2-4
V gene: TRBV15
CDR3 protein: CATSRGASGVRQNKNIQYF

CDR3 length: 13
J gene: TRBJ1-1
V gene: TRBV10-3
CDR3 protein: CAISGRVNTEAFF

CDR3 length: 13
J gene: TRBJ2-3
V gene: TRBV28
CDR3 protein: CASSWGRGDTQYF

CDR3 length: 14
J gene: TRBJ2-1
V gene: TRBV7-3
CDR3 protein: CASSSGGNYNEQFF

CDR3 length: 14
J gene: TRBJ2-5
V gene: TRBV2
CDR3 protein: CASSEQGPQETQYF

CDR3 length: 15
J gene: TRBJ2-7
V gene: TRBV27
CDR3 protein: CASTPETGLFYEQYF

CDR3 length: 17
J gene: TRBJ1-2
V gene: TRBV9
CDR3 protein: CASSVAGTAGGRYGYTF

CDR3 length: 12
J gene: TRBJ2-7
V gene: TRBV18
CDR3 protein: CASSPVSYEQYF

CDR3 length: 14
J gene: TRBJ2-7
V gene: TRBV28
CDR3 protein: CASSWTGISYEQYF

CDR3 length: 16
J gene: TRBJ1-5
V gene: TRBV7-2
CDR3 protein: CASSLGPFLGYQPQHF

CDR3 length: 18
J gene: TRBJ1-5
V gene: TRBV20-1
CDR3 protein: CSASIPGQEKYSNQPQHF

CDR3 length: 18
J gene: TRBJ2-5
V gene: TRBV24-1
CDR3 protein: CATSSPFDRAQPQETQYF

CDR3 length: 15
J gene: TRBJ1-4
V gene: TRBV5-6
CDR3 protein: CASSLADRIGEKLFF

CDR3 length: 14
J gene: TRBJ1-2
V gene: TRBV3-1/TRBV3-2
CDR3 protein: CASSQKGRVEGYTF

CDR3 length: 15
J gene: TRBJ1-4
V gene: TRBV11-2
CDR3 protein: CASSLDSLRGEKLFF

CDR3 length: 15
J gene: TRBJ2-3
V gene: TRBV5-5
CDR3 protein: CASSFAGDRADTQYF

CDR3 length: 13
J gene: TRBJ2-1
V gene: TRBV27
CDR3 protein: CASSLSRVSEQFF

CDR3 length: 16
J gene: TRBJ2-5
V gene: TRBV24-1
CDR3 protein: CATSDPDGGGGETQYF

CDR3 length: 15
J gene: TRBJ2-1
V gene: TRBV7-2
CDR3 protein: CASSPGLAVYNEQFF

CDR3 length: 13
J gene: TRBJ1-5
V gene: TRBV6-4
CDR3 protein: CASSAGTEQPQHF

CDR3 length: 13
J gene: TRBJ1-1
V gene: TRBV20-1
CDR3 protein: CSASRGVYTEAFF

CDR3 length: 16
J gene: TRBJ2-5
V gene: TRBV27
CDR3 protein: CASSSSPSRPRETQYF

CDR3 length: 13
J gene: TRBJ1-2
V gene: TRBV12-3/TRBV12-4
CDR3 protein: CACREGTNYGYTF

CDR3 length: 14
J gene: TRBJ1-6
V gene: TRBV7-3
CDR3 protein: CASSLEGGNSPLHF